The 2 T cell receptor beta chains given below trace back to one sample, sequenced in a study of metastatic and nonmetastatic thyroid tumors. No patient received treatment before thyroid surgery. Through MiXCR, TCRdb re-clonotyped the PCR reads. Here the sample spans 50,000 or so clones, 22% being singletons. The sample comprised blood. These receptors came from a male donor with papillary thyroid cancer or a benign thyroid nodule (not recorded which). Some clones in this sample may be carry-over from other donors' samples.

This sequence joins TRBV30 and TRBJ1-2; 7 bases are shared with TRBD1. The CDR3 has 14 residues. J was trimmed by 5 bases and V by 1 base; bases with no gene match: 7. The germline CDR1 and CDR2 sequences are GTSNPN and SVGIG (reference sequence). CDR3 DNA: TGTGCCTGGAGTGATAGACAGGGTTTATATGGCTACACCTTC. It translates to CAWSDRQGLYGYTF.

This clone was detected many times. This same CDR3 is encoded by further DNA sequences in the sample. The chain employs TRBV4-1 and TRBJ2-5; 8 positions match TRBD1. V trimming: 0 bases; J trimming: 7 bases; junction bases outside the gene matches: 13. The CDR3 extends over 17 amino acids. Germline values: CDR1 MGHRA, CDR2 YSYEKL. CDR3 coding DNA: TGCGCCAGCAGCCAAGAGGTCCAGGGGGCTTTTCTCGGGACCCAGTACTTC. Translated, it gives CASSQEVQGAFLGTQYF.